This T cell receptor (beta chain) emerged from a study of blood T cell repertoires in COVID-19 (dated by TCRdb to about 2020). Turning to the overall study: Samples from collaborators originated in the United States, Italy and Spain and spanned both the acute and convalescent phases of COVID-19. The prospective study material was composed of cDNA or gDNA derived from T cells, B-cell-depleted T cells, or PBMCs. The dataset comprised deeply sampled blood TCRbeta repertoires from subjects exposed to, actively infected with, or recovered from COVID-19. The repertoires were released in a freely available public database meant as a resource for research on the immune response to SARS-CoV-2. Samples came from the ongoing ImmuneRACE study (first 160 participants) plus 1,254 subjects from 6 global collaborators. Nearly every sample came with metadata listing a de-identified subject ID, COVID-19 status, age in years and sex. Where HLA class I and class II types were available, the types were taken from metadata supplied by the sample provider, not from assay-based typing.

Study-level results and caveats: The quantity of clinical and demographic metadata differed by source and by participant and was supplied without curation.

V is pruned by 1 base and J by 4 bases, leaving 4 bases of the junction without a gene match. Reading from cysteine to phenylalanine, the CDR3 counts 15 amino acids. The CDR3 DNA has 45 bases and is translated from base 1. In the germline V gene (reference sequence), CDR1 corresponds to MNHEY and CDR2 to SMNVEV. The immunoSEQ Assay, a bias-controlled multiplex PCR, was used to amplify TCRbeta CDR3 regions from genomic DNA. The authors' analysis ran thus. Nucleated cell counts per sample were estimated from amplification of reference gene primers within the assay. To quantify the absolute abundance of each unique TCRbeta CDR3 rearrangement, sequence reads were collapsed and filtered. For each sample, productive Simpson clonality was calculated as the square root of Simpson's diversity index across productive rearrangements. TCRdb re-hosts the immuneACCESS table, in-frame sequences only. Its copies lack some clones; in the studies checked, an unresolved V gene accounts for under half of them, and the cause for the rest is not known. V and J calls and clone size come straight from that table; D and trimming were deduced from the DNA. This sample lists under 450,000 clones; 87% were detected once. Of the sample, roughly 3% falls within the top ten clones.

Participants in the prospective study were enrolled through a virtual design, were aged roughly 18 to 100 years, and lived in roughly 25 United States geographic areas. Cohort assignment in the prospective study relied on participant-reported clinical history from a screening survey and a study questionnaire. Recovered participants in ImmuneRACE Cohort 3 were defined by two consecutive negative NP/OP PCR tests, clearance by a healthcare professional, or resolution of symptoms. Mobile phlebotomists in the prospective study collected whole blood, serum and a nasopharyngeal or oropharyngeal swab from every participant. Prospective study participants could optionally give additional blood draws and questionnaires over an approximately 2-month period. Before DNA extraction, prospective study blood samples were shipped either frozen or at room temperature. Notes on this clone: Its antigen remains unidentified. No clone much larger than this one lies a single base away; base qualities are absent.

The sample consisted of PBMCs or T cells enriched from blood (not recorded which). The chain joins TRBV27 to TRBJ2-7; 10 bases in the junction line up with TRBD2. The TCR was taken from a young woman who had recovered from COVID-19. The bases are TGTGCCAGCAGTTTATTAGCTAGCGGGGGTTACGAGCAGTACTTC. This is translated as CASSLLASGGYEQYF.